This T cell receptor beta chain was observed in a study of T cell changes during pregnancy in multiple sclerosis. The protocol was immunoSEQ multiplex PCR, while the TCRdb copy is restricted to in-frame clones and leaves out a portion. The sample yields 25,000 to 35,000 clones, 87% seen once. This CDR3 spans 16 amino acids. Trimming took 3 bases from V and 0 from J; bases not matched to a gene: 4. Germline CDR1 reads SGHTA; CDR2 reads FQGTGA. The chain employs TRBV7-3 and TRBJ2-1, with 8 positions matching TRBD2. The specimen comprised CD8+ T cells from peripheral blood mononuclear cells, sampled before pregnancy. The clonotype was recovered from a female donor with multiple sclerosis, enrolled in a pregnancy study. The CDR3 region is CASSFGGTSSYNEQFF. The CDR3 DNA reads as TGTGCCAGCAGCTTCGGTGGGACTAGCTCCTACAATGAGCAGTTCTTC.